The 6 T cell receptor beta chains given below trace back to one sample, sequenced in a study of blood T cell repertoires in COVID-19. Here immunoSEQ multiplex PCR was the method, and the copy in TCRdb shows in-frame clones only, minus some. The sample yields 110,000 to 150,000 clones, 75% to 85% seen once. The sequenced sample was peripheral blood. Receptor source: a man aged 55 to 69 with acute or convalescent COVID-19.

In DNA form, the CDR3 reads TGTGCCTGGAAGGGAAAGACAGGATTCTCTGGAAACACCATATATTTT. This sequence encodes CAWKGKTGFSGNTIYF. The chain has TRBV30 and TRBJ1-3; TRBD1 might be the D (6 bases). This CDR3 region has 16 residues. The V and J ends lost 4 bases and 0 bases respectively, with 16 bases between them. Germline CDR1 reads GTSNPN; CDR2 reads SVGIG (reference sequence).

The CDR3 here is CASSLQGSYEQYF. The CDR3 coding sequence is TGTGCCAGCAGCTTACAGGGCTCCTACGAGCAGTACTTC. This rearrangement joins TRBV13 to TRBJ2-7, with a possible D match to TRBD1 (5 bases). The CDR3 length is 13 residues. Trimming removed 2 bases at V and 0 bases at J, with 5 bases between. Germline lookup yields CDR1 PRHDT and CDR2 FYEKMQ (reference sequence). Combining the CDR3 with reference TRBV13 and TRBJ2-7 gives the whole variable domain AAGVIQSPRHLIKEKRETATLKCYPIPRHDTVYWYQQGPGQDPQFLISFYEKMQSDKGSIPDRFSAQQFSDYHSELNMSSLELGDSALYFCASSLQGSYEQYFGPGTRLTVT.

The V call is TRBV5-5, the J call TRBJ1-2; TRBD1 aligns across 10 bases. Germline V gives CDR1 SGHKS, CDR2 YYEKEE (reference sequence). The CDR3 loop spans 15 amino acids. Germline trimming cut 3 bases from V and 6 bases from J; bases unmatched to any gene: 8. The CDR3 loop reads CASSSRGQGSDGYTF. Written as DNA, the CDR3 is TGTGCCAGCAGCTCCAGGGGACAGGGGTCGGATGGCTACACCTTC.

The rearrangement joins TRBV11-2 to TRBJ2-7; TRBD2 aligns across 9 bases. With V trimmed by 5 bases and J by 2 bases, 7 bases remained unmatched. This CDR3 contains 15 residues. Germline V gene data show CDR1 as SGHAT and CDR2 as FQNNGV. CDR3 in amino acids: CASSPQTSGAYEQYF. CDR3 DNA: TGTGCCAGCAGCCCTCAGACTAGCGGAGCCTACGAGCAGTACTTC.

V is TRBV7-2 and J is TRBJ2-7; 12 bases match TRBD1. The CDR3 has 15 residues. V lost 2 bases, J lost 4 bases, and 3 bases stayed unmatched. Germline CDR1 is SGHTA and CDR2 is FQGNSA. Written as DNA, the CDR3 is TGTGCCAGCAGCTTAATGGGACAGGGGGCTTACGAGCAGTACTTC. This sequence encodes CASSLMGQGAYEQYF.

The chain joins TRBV6-6 to TRBJ1-3; maybe TRBD1 (6 bases). CDR1 MNHNY and CDR2 SVGAGI come from the germline V gene (reference sequence). This CDR3 is built from 14 residues. V was pared by 5 bases and J by 4 bases, with 12 bases between. Here the CDR3 reads CASSETGAGNTIYF. In DNA, the CDR3 is TGTGCCAGCAGTGAGACAGGAGCGGGAAACACCATATATTTT.